This is a list of T cell receptor beta chains from one sample in a study of T-cell reconstitution after alpha-beta-depleted transplantation in children. MiXCR was run by TCRdb on the PCR reads, yielding one entry per CDR3 protein. This table has a few hundred thousand distinct CDR3 sequences, roughly two fifths appearing once. The sample was PBMCs, taken before TCRalphabeta/CD19-depleted stem cell transplant. Receptors originate from a girl between 2 and 10 years old with aplastic anemia, due to receive a stem cell transplant. CDR3s include the opening cysteine and the closing phenylalanine or tryptophan. The D gene is left open where the match is weak.

D	J	V	CDR3
NA	TRBJ2-5	TRBV20-1	CSARGGQGNQETQYF
TRBD1	TRBJ2-5	TRBV5-6	CASSLAQGVQETQYF
TRBD2	TRBJ2-5	TRBV4-1	CASSQDPSGDQETQYF
TRBD1	TRBJ1-1	TRBV15	CATSVGQGAGRTEAFF
NA	TRBJ1-4	TRBV20-1	CSAVTGTGEGKLFF
TRBD1	TRBJ1-2	TRBV7-9	CASSLGDSIAYGYTF
TRBD2	TRBJ2-7	TRBV12-3/TRBV12-4	CASSFRAGGNSYEQYF
NA	TRBJ2-3	TRBV27	CASSFRGAADTQYF
NA	TRBJ2-3	TRBV10-3	CALGATSTDTQYF
NA	TRBJ2-5	TRBV20-1	CSARVSTGTDWETQYF
NA	TRBJ2-5	TRBV7-9	CASSLAGGSAETQYF
TRBD2	TRBJ2-1	TRBV11-2	CASSFSASGEQFF
NA	TRBJ2-7	TRBV7-9	CASNLDSPGEQYF
TRBD2	TRBJ2-7	TRBV7-2	CASSPRTSGGLYEQYF
TRBD1	TRBJ1-2	TRBV30	CAANRGQTYGYTF
NA	TRBJ2-1	TRBV7-2	CASSLGAHEQFF
NA	TRBJ2-2	TRBV5-1	CASGQSRGTDTGELFF
TRBD1	TRBJ1-3	TRBV5-1	CASSLGQGDTIYF
TRBD2	TRBJ2-3	TRBV6-2/TRBV6-3	CASSYGLAGGPIRTDTQYF
NA	TRBJ1-2	TRBV28	CASSFGMIGNYGYTF
TRBD1	TRBJ2-4	TRBV5-1	CASSDRAPLDKNIQYF
NA	TRBJ1-5	TRBV20-1	CSAGQLWGPSSNQPQHF
NA	TRBJ2-1	TRBV5-1	CASSVVTLGDYNEQFF
NA	TRBJ2-2	TRBV7-6	CASSHERMNTGELFF
NA	TRBJ2-1	TRBV20-1	CSAPWSGRDEQFF
NA	TRBJ2-7	TRBV19	CASRAGTSYEQYF
NA	TRBJ2-7	TRBV15	CATSRDNRERGVLSHEQYF
TRBD2	TRBJ2-1	TRBV30	CAWTRKGLARNEQFF
NA	TRBJ1-2	TRBV29-1	CSAVMGDYGYTF
TRBD2	TRBJ2-2	TRBV12-3/TRBV12-4	CASSPRASGTGGELFF
NA	TRBJ1-1	TRBV12-3/TRBV12-4	CASSLGTEAFF
TRBD1	TRBJ1-4	TRBV12-3/TRBV12-4	CASSRRQGRGEKLFF
TRBD2	TRBJ2-1	TRBV28	CASSSGLAGAVEQFF
TRBD2	TRBJ2-1	TRBV20-1	CSARRGGGDNEQFF
TRBD2	TRBJ2-1	TRBV7-2	CASSLGGGVNEQFF
NA	TRBJ1-3	TRBV10-2	CASSNTGTGNTIYF
NA	TRBJ1-6	TRBV9	CASSPETAEGSPLHF
NA	TRBJ2-1	TRBV4-1	CASSQDPERSSYNEQFF
TRBD1	TRBJ1-1	TRBV20-1	CSARTGHTEAFF
NA	TRBJ1-6	TRBV4-1	CASSLFRGQGNSPLHF
TRBD2	TRBJ2-1	TRBV3-1	CASSPGLAGAYNEQFF
NA	TRBJ1-3	TRBV12-3/TRBV12-4	CASSSIGAGNTIYF
TRBD2	TRBJ2-7	TRBV11-2	CASSRGEAGLREQYF
TRBD1	TRBJ1-2	TRBV29-1	CSVDRDRGYGYTF
TRBD1	TRBJ2-3	TRBV5-1	CASSWKQGRTDTQYF
NA	TRBJ1-2	TRBV29-1	CSAQGPPVDGYTF
TRBD1	TRBJ2-3	TRBV20-1	CSASDRGTDTQYF
TRBD2	TRBJ2-3	TRBV6-5	CASSYSQRDTDTQYF
NA	TRBJ2-3	TRBV12-3/TRBV12-4	CASSLAMRRSTDTQYF
TRBD1	TRBJ2-7	TRBV28	CASQTGGNYEQYF
TRBD1	TRBJ2-5	TRBV12-3/TRBV12-4	CASSLSGTGGQETQYF
TRBD2	TRBJ2-1	TRBV30	CGWSWGGTNEQFF
TRBD2	TRBJ2-5	TRBV12-3/TRBV12-4	CASSPVTSGGETQYF
NA	TRBJ2-7	TRBV28	CASSFWSGKSEQYF